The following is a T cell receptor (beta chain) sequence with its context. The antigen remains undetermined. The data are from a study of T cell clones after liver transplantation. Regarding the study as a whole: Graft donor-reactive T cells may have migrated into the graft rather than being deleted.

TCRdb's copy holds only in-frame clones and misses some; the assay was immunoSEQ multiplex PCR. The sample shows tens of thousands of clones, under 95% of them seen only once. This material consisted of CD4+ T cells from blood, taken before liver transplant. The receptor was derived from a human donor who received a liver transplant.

The CDR3, as DNA: TGTGCCAGCAGTCTTGGGGGACAGGGGACGCCTTCCCCGCAGTACTTC. Translation: CASSLGGQGTPSPQYF. The gene calls are TRBV11-1 and TRBJ2-7; TRBD1 matches at 10 bases. The CDR3 runs 16 residues. The trim removed 6 bases at V and 9 bases at J, leaving 17 bases unmatched. The germline V gene encodes CDR1 SGHAT and CDR2 FQDESV (reference sequence).